This T cell receptor beta chain derives from a study of T cell responses to AZD1222 COVID-19 vaccine. For this clone: What it binds is not known.

This table comes from immunoSEQ multiplex PCR, and its TCRdb copy is limited to in-frame clones, with some not included. The data contain around 140,000 clones, approximately 88% of them singletons. Findings and limits, study-wide: Nearly half of the spike-specific TCRs reportedly recognize variant regions that carry no mutations. Rises in breadth and depth of Spike-specific TCRs came after two AZD1222 doses. Among those given AZD1222, only five or six were seropositive at baseline. CD4 TCRs covered the whole spike, strongest at regions 160-218 and 743-854.

Per germline, CDR1 SGHVS and CDR2 FQNEAQ. Trimming left V 5 bases short and J 9 bases short, with 8 bases between. The CDR3 is 11 amino acids. The chain is built from TRBV7-8 and TRBJ1-5; no clear D gene. This specimen consisted of peripheral blood, obtained 28 days after the second dose of the MenACWY control vaccine. This TCR derives from an adult who received the MenACWY meningococcal vaccine as a control. The CDR3: CASSLDGPQHF. The CDR3 bases are TGTGCCAGCAGCCTTGACGGGCCCCAGCATTTT.